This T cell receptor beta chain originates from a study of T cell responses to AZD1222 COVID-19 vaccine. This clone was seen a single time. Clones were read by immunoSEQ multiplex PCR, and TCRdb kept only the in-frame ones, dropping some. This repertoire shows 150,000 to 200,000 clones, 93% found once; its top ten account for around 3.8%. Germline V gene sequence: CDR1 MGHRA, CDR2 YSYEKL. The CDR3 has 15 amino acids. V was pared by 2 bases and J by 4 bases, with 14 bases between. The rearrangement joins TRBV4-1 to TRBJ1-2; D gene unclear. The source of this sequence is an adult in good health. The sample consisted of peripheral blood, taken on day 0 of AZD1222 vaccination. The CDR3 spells CASSQTEEGSYGYTF. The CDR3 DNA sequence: TGCGCCAGCAGCCAAACCGAGGAGGGTAGCTATGGCTACACCTTC.